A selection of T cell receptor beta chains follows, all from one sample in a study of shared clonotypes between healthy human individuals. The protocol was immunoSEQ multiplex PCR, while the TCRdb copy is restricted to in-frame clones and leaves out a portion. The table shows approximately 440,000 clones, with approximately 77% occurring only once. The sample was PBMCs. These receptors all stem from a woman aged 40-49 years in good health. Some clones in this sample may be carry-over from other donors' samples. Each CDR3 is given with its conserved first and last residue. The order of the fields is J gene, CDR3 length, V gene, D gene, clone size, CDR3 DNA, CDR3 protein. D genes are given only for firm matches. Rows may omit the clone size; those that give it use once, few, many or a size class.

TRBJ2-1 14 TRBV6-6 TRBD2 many TGTGCCAGCAGCTTAGCGGGAGACTACAATGAGCAGTTCTTC CASSLAGDYNEQFF
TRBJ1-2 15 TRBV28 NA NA TGTGCCAGCCAATGGGTGGAGCAAGCTAACTATGGCTACACCTTC CASQWVEQANYGYTF
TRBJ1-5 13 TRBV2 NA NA TGTGCCAGCAGTGAGGGAAGCAATCAGCCCCAGCATTTT CASSEGSNQPQHF
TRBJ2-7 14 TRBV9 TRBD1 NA TGTGCCAGCAGCCCTCGACAGGGTGTCAACGAGCAGTACTTC CASSPRQGVNEQYF
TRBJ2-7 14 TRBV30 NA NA TGTGCCTGGAGCGTCTCCTCCCGGCGAGACGAGCAGTACTTC CAWSVSSRRDEQYF
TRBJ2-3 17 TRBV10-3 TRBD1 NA TGTGCCATCAGTGAAGGGGGCGGTGGCAGTTCAACAGATACGCAGTATTTT CAISEGGGGSSTDTQYF
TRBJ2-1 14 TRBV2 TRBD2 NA TGTGCCAGCAAATCCGGACTAGCGGGATATAAGCAGTTCTTC CASKSGLAGYKQFF
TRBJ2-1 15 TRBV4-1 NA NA TGCGCCAGCAGCCAAGATGACCAGTCCGGACACGAGCAGTTCTTC CASSQDDQSGHEQFF
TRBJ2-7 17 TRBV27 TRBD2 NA TGTGCCAGCAGTTTATCACCTGGGATAGCGGGCCGCTACGAGCAGTACTTC CASSLSPGIAGRYEQYF
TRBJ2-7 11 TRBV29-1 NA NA TGCAGCGTTGGCCACACGTACGAGCAGTACTTC CSVGHTYEQYF
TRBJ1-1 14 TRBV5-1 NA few TGCGCCAGCAGCTTGACAGGCACTCACACTGAAGCTTTCTTT CASSLTGTHTEAFF
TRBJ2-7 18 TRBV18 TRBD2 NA TGTGCCAGCTCACCCCGGGGGATGGGACTAGCGACCACCTACGAGCAGTACTTC CASSPRGMGLATTYEQYF
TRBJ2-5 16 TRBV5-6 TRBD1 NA TGTGCCAGCAGCTCGGACAGGGGGCGTATCGAAGAGACCCAGTACTTC CASSSDRGRIEETQYF
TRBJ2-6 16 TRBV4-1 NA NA TGCGCCAGCAGCCGACTACAGGGATCTGGGGCCAACGTCCTGACTTTC CASSRLQGSGANVLTF
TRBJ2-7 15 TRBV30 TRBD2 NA TGTGCCTGGAGTGCTTTAGCGGGAGCCTCCTACGAGCAGTACTTC CAWSALAGASYEQYF
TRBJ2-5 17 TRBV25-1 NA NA TGTGCCAGCAGTGAATGGGGCCCGAACCTCAACCAAGAGACCCAGTACTTC CASSEWGPNLNQETQYF
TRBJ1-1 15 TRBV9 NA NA TGTGCCAGCAGCGTCGATCCCAGAGGGGGCACTGAAGCTTTCTTT CASSVDPRGGTEAFF
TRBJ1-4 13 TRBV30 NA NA TGTGCCTGGAGCCAGGACAGCGGGGAAAAACTGTTTTTT CAWSQDSGEKLFF
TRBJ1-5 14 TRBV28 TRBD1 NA TGTGCCAGCAGTTCCCCAGGGGGACTAAGGCCCCAGCATTTT CASSSPGGLRPQHF
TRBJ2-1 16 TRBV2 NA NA TGTGCCAGCGGAGGGCCTAGCAGGAGCTCCTACAATGAGCAGTTCTTC CASGGPSRSSYNEQFF
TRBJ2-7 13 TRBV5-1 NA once TGCGCCAGCAGCGCCCGGGAGACCGGCGAGCAGTACTTC CASSARETGEQYF
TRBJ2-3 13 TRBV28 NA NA TGTGCCACCTGCTGGGGAGGAGAGGATACGCAGTATTTT CATCWGGEDTQYF
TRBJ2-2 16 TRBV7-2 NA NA TGTGCCAGCAGCTTAGTTCCAAGCCCGAACACCGGGGAGCTGTTTTTT CASSLVPSPNTGELFF
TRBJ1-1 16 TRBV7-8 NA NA TGTGCCAGCAGCTTAGTTGGGAGTCGAACGAACACTGAAGCTTTCTTT CASSLVGSRTNTEAFF
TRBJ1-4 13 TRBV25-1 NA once TGTGCCAGCAGTGAAACCGGGACCCGAAAACTGTTTTTT CASSETGTRKLFF
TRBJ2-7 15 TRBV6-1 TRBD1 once TGTGCCAGCAGTACCGGACAGGTTATCACCTACGAGCAGTACTTC CASSTGQVITYEQYF
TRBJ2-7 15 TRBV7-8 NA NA TGTGCCAGCAGCTTATATCCTCATGGGAGGAACGAGCAGTACTTC CASSLYPHGRNEQYF